These 26 T cell receptor beta chains came from one sample sequenced in a study of CD8 T cells in ankylosing spondylitis. One entry per CDR3 protein results from TCRdb running MiXCR on the 5' RACE reads. The sample yields approximately 45,000 distinct CDR3 sequences, 11% seen once. Sequenced input: blood, either unsorted or a sorted T cell fraction (not recorded which). Receptors were obtained from a male donor with ankylosing spondylitis or in good health (not recorded which).

The chain is built from TRBV6-1 and TRBJ2-7; perhaps TRBD2 as D (5 bases). V gave up 0 bases and J gave up 4 bases, with 13 bases separating them. The length of the CDR3 is 15 residues. The V gene's germline CDR1 is MNHNS and CDR2 SASEGT. CDR3 protein: CASSEAGAVSYEQYF. CDR3 in DNA: TGTGCCAGCAGTGAAGCAGGAGCGGTTTCTTACGAGCAGTACTTC.

V is TRBV5-1 and J is TRBJ2-7; maybe TRBD2 (5 bases). CDR1 and CDR2 (germline): SGHRS, YFSETQ. Trimming removed 2 bases at V and 9 bases at J, with 15 bases between. The CDR3 runs to 13 residues. CDR3 in amino acids: CASSFTAYGGQYF. The DNA for the CDR3 is TGCGCCAGCAGCTTCACCGCGTACGGAGGGCAGTACTTC.

This sequence joins TRBV11-2 and TRBJ2-3; no definite D call. V lost 1 base to trimming and J lost 2 bases, with 13 bases between them. The V gene's germline CDR1 is SGHAT and CDR2 FQNNGV. The CDR3 is 16 amino acids. CDR3 loop: CASSLVGSVFTDTQYF. The CDR3 DNA reads TGTGCCAGCAGCTTAGTTGGGTCGGTGTTCACAGATACGCAGTATTTT. Combining the CDR3 with reference TRBV11-2 and TRBJ2-3 gives the whole variable domain EAGVAQSPRYKIIEKRQSVAFWCNPISGHATLYWYQQILGQGPKLLIQFQNNGVVDDSQLPKDRFSAERLKGVDSTLKIQPAKLEDSAVYLCASSLVGSVFTDTQYFGPGTRLTVL.

This clonotype has ten or more counts. The chain joins TRBV5-4 to TRBJ2-7; D call uncertain. The CDR3 runs to 13 residues. The germline V gene has CDR1 SGHNT and CDR2 YYREEE (reference sequence). V lost 4 bases, J lost 3 bases, and 11 bases lay in between. For the CDR3, the DNA is TGTGCCAGCAGCGAATTACAGTACTACGAGCAGTACTTC. Translated: CASSELQYYEQYF.

This clonotype came up a few times. The chain uses TRBV18 and TRBJ2-7; possibly TRBD1 for D (6 bases). The germline CDR1 and CDR2 sequences are KGHSH and LQKENI. The CDR3 sequence is 15 residues long. V was pared by 2 bases and J by 6 bases, with 17 bases between. This CDR3 is CASSPNGQGIGEQYF. In DNA form, the CDR3 reads TGTGCCAGCTCACCAAACGGTCAGGGGATAGGCGAGCAGTACTTC.

A remark on this clonotype: A read error may be the cause here, since a much bigger clone is one base away. The chain is built from TRBV29-1 and TRBJ2-3, with 9 nucleotides matching TRBD1. The CDR3 is 14 residues long. Germline loops: CDR1 SQVTM, CDR2 ANQGSEA. V lost 6 bases to trimming and J lost 4 bases; unmatched junction nucleotides: 8. The CDR3 nucleotides read TGCAGCGTATACCGGGACAGGGAGCCAGATACGCAGTATTTT. It translates to CSVYRDREPDTQYF.

This rearrangement joins TRBV2 to TRBJ2-1; 7 bases agree with TRBD1. V was clipped by 6 bases and J by 5 bases; unmatched bases: 4. The CDR3 sequence is 13 residues long. Germline CDR1 reads SNHLY; CDR2 reads FYNNEI. In DNA form, the CDR3 reads TGTGCCAGCAGAGGGGACAGCCACAATGAGCAGTTCTTC. Translating gives CASRGDSHNEQFF.

This clonotype was observed many times. The chain links TRBV12-3 or TRBV12-4 to TRBJ2-5; the D gene is possibly TRBD2 (7 bases). The CDR3 runs 12 residues. V shed 8 bases and J shed 5 bases, with 12 bases lying between them. CDR3 region: CASEGEGETQYF. The DNA of the CDR3 is TGTGCCAGCGAGGGGGAGGGGGAGACCCAGTACTTC.

This clonotype was recorded many times. V usage is TRBV3-1 and J usage is TRBJ2-7, with 14 bases fitting TRBD2. V was pared by 0 bases and J by 4 bases, with 2 bases of the junction left unmatched. From germline, CDR1 is LGHDT and CDR2 YNNKEL (reference sequence). The CDR3 sequence is 16 residues long. CDR3 protein: CASSQDRTSGGYEQYF. Written as DNA, the CDR3 is TGTGCCAGCAGCCAAGATCGGACTAGCGGGGGGTACGAGCAGTACTTC.

This clonotype was counted between two and nine times. V usage is TRBV18 and J usage is TRBJ2-1; D not resolved. The germline V gene encodes CDR1 KGHSH and CDR2 LQKENI. The ends were cut back, 3 bases at V and 3 bases at J, with 15 bases in the middle. The CDR3 spans 16 residues. Here the CDR3 DNA reads TGTGCCAGCTCACCGGGTAGATCACAACTCTACAATGAGCAGTTCTTC. Translation: CASSPGRSQLYNEQFF.

The table lists this clonotype with many counts. The chain employs TRBV29-1 and TRBJ2-5; D is uncertain. V gave up 5 bases and J gave up 0 bases, with 13 bases separating them. In germline, CDR1 is SQVTM, CDR2 ANQGSEA. The CDR3 spans 14 residues. In DNA, the CDR3 is TGCAGCGTTCAACCGGAAGGATACCAAGAGACCCAGTACTTC. Translating gives CSVQPEGYQETQYF.

This clonotype has at least ten counts. The chain joins TRBV20-1 to TRBJ2-7; the match to TRBD1 covers 9 bases. Germline V gene data show CDR1 as DFQATT and CDR2 as SNEGSKA (reference sequence). CDR3 length equals 14 residues. Trimming cost V 5 bases and J 7 bases; bases outside gene matches: 12. CDR3 DNA sequence: TGCAGTGCTGGAACCGGGACAGGGAAGAGAGAGCAGTACTTC. Protein sequence: CSAGTGTGKREQYF.

This clonotype came up a few times. One junction end does not reproduce the germline sequence, and a read error may be involved. The V and J genes are TRBV10-3 and TRBJ2-2, with 8 bases that match TRBD2. This CDR3 has 18 amino acids. Germline V CDR1 and CDR2: ENHRY, SYGVKD. Here the CDR3 DNA reads TGTGCCCTCAGTTCCTCCACCCAAGGGCGGGGGGTCACCGGGGAGCTGTTTTTT. This gives the protein CALSSSTQGRGVTGELFF.

This clonotype was observed a handful of times. V gene TRBV5-1 combines with J gene TRBJ2-7, with D unclear. The V gene's germline CDR1 is SGHRS and CDR2 YFSETQ. Trimming removed 0 bases from V and 3 bases from J, with 13 bases in between. This CDR3 has 15 amino acids. In nucleotides, the CDR3 is TGCGCCAGCAGCTTGGCCGGTCAGGTTGACTACGAGCAGTACTTC. This encodes CASSLAGQVDYEQYF. The full variable domain, its missing parts supplied by reference TRBV5-1 and TRBJ2-7, is KAGVTQTPRYLIKTRGQQVTLSCSPISGHRSVSWYQQTPGQGLQFLFEYFSETQRNKGNFPGRFSGRQFSNSRSEMNVSTLELGDSALYLCASSLAGQVDYEQYFGPGTRLTVT.

This clonotype was counted ten times or more. The V call is TRBV14, the J call TRBJ1-2; 10 nucleotides agree with TRBD1. The CDR3 is made up of 16 amino acids. Germline V lookup: CDR1 SGHDN, CDR2 FVKESK. Trimming took 0 bases from V and 6 from J; bases not matched to a gene: 7. The CDR3 loop reads CASSQDRQGAVDGYTF. The CDR3 region has the DNA TGTGCCAGCAGCCAAGATCGACAGGGGGCGGTTGATGGCTACACCTTC.

The table lists this clonotype with a few counts. The gene calls are TRBV29-1 and TRBJ2-5; 8 bases match TRBD2. V lost 7 bases, J lost 2 bases, and 6 bases stayed unmatched. The CDR3 sequence is 13 residues long. The V gene's germline CDR1 is SQVTM and CDR2 ANQGSEA. Here the CDR3 reads CSAAAGGQETQYF. CDR3 coding DNA: TGCAGCGCTGCGGCGGGGGGACAAGAGACCCAGTACTTC.

J is TRBJ1-6 and V is TRBV5-1; D gene unclear. With 3 bases removed from V and 3 bases from J, the gap between germline ends came to 7 bases. There are 14 residues in the CDR3. CDR1 and CDR2 from the germline V gene are SGHRS and YFSETQ. The CDR3 is CASSSGFYNSPLHF. In DNA, the CDR3 is TGCGCCAGCAGCTCGGGGTTCTATAATTCACCCCTCCACTTT.

V is TRBV20-1 and J is TRBJ2-6; no clear D. V lost 6 bases to trimming and J lost 0 bases, with 9 bases between them. The CDR3 sequence is 14 residues long. CDR1 is DFQATT, CDR2 SNEGSKA, per germline (reference sequence). The CDR3 nucleotides read TGCAGTGCCAAAGAGAGCTCTGGGGCCAACGTCCTGACTTTC. This translates into CSAKESSGANVLTF.

By frequency in the sample, this clonotype is medium-sized (0.01 to 0.1%). The chain couples TRBV9 to TRBJ2-7; no reliable D call. V lost 3 bases and J 5 bases, leaving 12 bases between the germline ends. Germline V gives CDR1 SGDLS, CDR2 YYNGEE. The CDR3 covers 13 residues. DNA for the CDR3: TGTGCCAGCAGCGCCAGTTGGGGTGACGAGCAGTACTTC. This translates into CASSASWGDEQYF.

This clonotype was counted at least ten times. The chain links TRBV4-1 to TRBJ2-5; D unclear. The V end was cut by 0 bases, the J end by 1 base, with 6 bases between. There are 14 residues in the CDR3. The germline V gene encodes CDR1 MGHRA and CDR2 YSYEKL. This chain's CDR3 is CASSQDPIQETQYF. For the CDR3, the DNA is TGCGCCAGCAGCCAAGATCCGATCCAAGAGACCCAGTACTTC.

This clonotype was recorded at least ten times. The rearrangement links TRBV4-2 to TRBJ2-7; D not certain. V lost 7 bases to trimming and J lost 11 bases, with 6 bases between them. Per the germline V gene, CDR1 is LGHNA and CDR2 is YNFKEQ. The CDR3 has 8 residues. This CDR3 reads CASTSKYF. Written as DNA, the CDR3 is TGTGCCAGCACCTCAAAGTACTTC.

A remark on this clonotype: Since a much larger clone is just one base distant, this may be a read error. The rearrangement uses TRBV18 and TRBJ2-7; D unclear. Germline V gene data show CDR1 as KGHSH and CDR2 as LQKENI. There are 13 residues in the CDR3. The CDR3, as DNA: TGTACCAGCTCACCACCGGACGGGTACGAGCAGTACTTC. This gives the protein CTSSPPDGYEQYF.

In its sample, this clonotype was seen many times. The chain couples TRBV11-2 to TRBJ2-7, with unresolved D. V was cut by 4 bases and J by 6 bases, with 13 bases left in between. Per germline, CDR1 SGHAT and CDR2 FQNNGV. CDR3 length: 13 residues. This CDR3 is CASSSHVRTEQYF. CDR3 sequence (DNA): TGTGCCAGCAGCTCGCATGTGCGCACCGAGCAGTACTTC. The variable domain in full, completed from reference TRBV11-2 and TRBJ2-7, reads EAGVAQSPRYKIIEKRQSVAFWCNPISGHATLYWYQQILGQGPKLLIQFQNNGVVDDSQLPKDRFSAERLKGVDSTLKIQPAKLEDSAVYLCASSSHVRTEQYFGPGTRLTVT.

The CDR3 is CATQGTGGWNEQFF. In nucleotides, the CDR3 is TGTGCCACACAGGGGACAGGGGGTTGGAATGAGCAGTTCTTC. This chain uses TRBV12-3 or TRBV12-4 with TRBJ2-1; 11 bases agree with TRBD1. The CDR3 has 14 amino acids. V was pared by 10 bases and J by 7 bases, with 9 bases of the junction left unmatched.

The V gene is TRBV7-9, the J gene TRBJ1-1, with D uncertain. The V gene's germline CDR1 is SEHNR and CDR2 FQNEAQ (reference sequence). V dropped 1 base and J dropped 2 bases, with 8 bases sitting between them. The CDR3 contains 14 residues. CDR3 in amino acids: CASSLVIRNTEAFF. The CDR3, as DNA: TGTGCCAGCAGCTTAGTGATCAGAAACACTGAAGCTTTCTTT.

The sample holds a few counts of this clonotype. This chain joins TRBV5-1 and TRBJ1-1; the D gene is possibly TRBD1 (6 bases). Per the germline V gene, CDR1 is SGHRS and CDR2 is YFSETQ. The V and J ends lost 3 bases and 1 base respectively, with 13 bases between them. The length of the CDR3 is 15 residues. The chain's CDR3 is CASSSSTGSNTEAFF. Here the CDR3 DNA reads TGCGCCAGCAGCTCATCGACAGGATCGAACACTGAAGCTTTCTTT.